One TCR beta chain is described in this entry. The assay was immunoSEQ multiplex PCR, and TCRdb's table has in-frame clones only and misses some. Of 300,000 to 450,000 clones in the sample, roughly 87% are singletons; the top ten hold more than 0.8%. Enrolled through a virtual design, the participants were between about 18 and 100 years of age and came from fewer than 30 US areas. Resolution of symptoms, clearance, or two negative PCRs was present in recovered Cohort 3 donors. The record originates from a study of blood T cell repertoires in COVID-19. The CDR3 is 16 residues long. The J segment lost 4 bases and the V segment lost 4 bases, leaving 8 bases of the junction unmatched. CDR1 and CDR2 (germline): SGHNT, YYREEE (reference sequence).

The sequence was collected from a woman in her 30s who had recovered from COVID-19. Sequencing was done on a sample of PBMCs or T cells enriched from blood (not recorded which). V and J are TRBV5-4 and TRBJ2-7; TRBD2 agrees at 13 bases. The CDR3 protein is CASSTGLAGTAYEQYF. The CDR3, as DNA: TGTGCCAGCAGCACGGGACTAGCGGGGACCGCGTACGAGCAGTACTTC.